This T cell receptor (beta chain) is from a study of T-cell reconstitution after alpha-beta-depleted transplantation in children. Overall study findings and caveats: T-cell counts and diversity at one year following transplant were attributed mainly to newly produced T cells. Expanded clones from the graft, numbering several hundred, reportedly supplied alpha-beta T cells about two months after transplant. Surviving recipient T cells and thymic progenitors underlay high day-60 TCRbeta diversity in some patients.

Preparation of the TCRbeta library involved a method that used unique molecular identifiers. TCRdb passed the PCR reads through MiXCR, listing each CDR3 protein once. The data show around 800,000 distinct CDR3 sequences, approximately 15% seen once. The germline CDR1 and CDR2 sequences are DFQATT and SNEGSKA (reference sequence). CDR3 length equals 14 residues. V was clipped by 0 bases and J by 0 bases, with 6 bases between them. At least ten counts were recorded for this clonotype. Its antigen is unidentified. This receptor was identified in a male patient aged 10-17 years who had a stem cell transplant for acute lymphoblastic leukemia, so the T cells may come from the graft donor. The chain recombines TRBV20-1 with TRBJ2-1, with D unresolved. The sequenced sample was PBMCs, mostly from graft donor cells, obtained 360 days after TCRalphabeta/CD19-depleted stem cell transplant. The CDR3 nucleotides read TGCAGTGCTAGAGATTTGAGCTCCTACAATGAGCAGTTCTTC. Protein: CSARDLSSYNEQFF.